The clone carrying this TCR beta chain was counted a single time. From germline, CDR1 is SGHKS and CDR2 YYEKEE (reference sequence). V lost 7 bases, J lost 0 bases, and 8 bases stayed unmatched. The CDR3 runs 16 residues. The record originates from a study of cytomegalovirus exposure and HLA in healthy donors. Use of 60 Vbeta and 13 Jbeta primers characterized the PCR. This table comes from immunoSEQ multiplex PCR, and its TCRdb copy is limited to in-frame clones, with some not included. The sample has under 150,000 clones, under 90% seen once; the top ten hold around 2.5%. V gene TRBV5-5 combines with J gene TRBJ1-4, with TRBD1 matching 8 bases. This receptor was obtained from a woman under 30 in good health and CMV-seronegative. Specimen: PBMCs. CDR3 loop: CASAQGAGATNEKLFF. CDR3 nucleotides: TGTGCCAGCGCCCAGGGGGCCGGAGCAACTAATGAAAAACTGTTTTTT.